These T cell receptor beta chains were read from a single sample in a study of blood T cell repertoires in COVID-19. TCRdb keeps only in-frame clones here, not all; method: immunoSEQ multiplex PCR. This table holds about 210,000 clones, 70% to 90% found once. The sample comprised peripheral blood. These receptors were taken from a woman between 65 and 79 years old with acute or convalescent COVID-19. CDR3s include the opening cysteine and the closing phenylalanine or tryptophan. A D gene is named only where the DNA matches it firmly. The size entry is marked missing in some rows and otherwise reads once, few, many or a size class.

V,J,size,D,DNA,CDR3
TRBV11-2,TRBJ1-1,once,TRBD1,TGTGCCAGCAGCCCGGACAGGGCCATGAACACTGAAGCTTTCTTT,CASSPDRAMNTEAFF
TRBV19,TRBJ1-4,.,.,TGTGCCAGTACTCAGAGGTATAATGAAAAACTGTTTTTT,CASTQRYNEKLFF
TRBV27,TRBJ2-7,.,.,TGTGCCAGCACCCTGGCCGGTAGCCGGGGCGAGCAGTACTTC,CASTLAGSRGEQYF
TRBV18,TRBJ1-1,.,TRBD1,TGTGCCAGCTCACTTGGGACAGGGAGGGGGAACACTGAAGCTTTCTTT,CASSLGTGRGNTEAFF
TRBV15,TRBJ2-1,.,TRBD2,TGTGCCACCAGCAGAGATCCCGGGACTAAAAACAATGAGCAGTTCTTC,CATSRDPGTKNNEQFF
TRBV19,TRBJ2-5,.,.,TGTGCCAGTAGCGGGAGTAGGCAAGAGACCCAGTACTTC,CASSGSRQETQYF
TRBV5-1,TRBJ2-7,.,TRBD1,TGCGCCAGCAGCGGAACCGGGACAGGGACCTACGAGCAGTACTTC,CASSGTGTGTYEQYF
TRBV10-3,TRBJ1-5,.,.,TGTGCCATCAGCGGAACTGGAGGGAATCAGCCCCAGCATTTT,CAISGTGGNQPQHF
TRBV18,TRBJ1-6,.,TRBD1,TGTGCCAGCTCACCACCGGGACAGAAGTCACCCCTCCACTTT,CASSPPGQKSPLHF
TRBV5-6,TRBJ2-1,.,TRBD1,TGTGCCAGCAGCCCGGACAGGTACAATGAGCAGTTCTTC,CASSPDRYNEQFF
TRBV5-4,TRBJ2-3,.,.,TGTGCCAGCAGCTTGGAGTCTCCCGGGTTGGATACGCAGTATTTT,CASSLESPGLDTQYF
TRBV4-3,TRBJ2-5,.,.,TGCGCCAGCAGCCAAGATGGGGACTCCAAAGAGACCCAGTACTTC,CASSQDGDSKETQYF
TRBV24-1,TRBJ2-5,.,.,TGTGCCACCAGTGATTTTCGGGGGATAGGACGAGAGACCCAGTACTTC,CATSDFRGIGRETQYF
TRBV7-2,TRBJ2-2,once,.,TGTGCCAGCAGCTCAACAGGGAAGGTTGCCGGGGAGCTGTTTTTT,CASSSTGKVAGELFF
TRBV18,TRBJ1-4,.,TRBD1,TGTGCCAGCTCCGGACAGGGGGATGAAAAACTGTTTTTT,CASSGQGDEKLFF
TRBV18,TRBJ2-1,.,.,TGTGCCAGCTCACCCCCGGGTGGGTTAGTGAACAATGAGCAGTTCTTC,CASSPPGGLVNNEQFF
TRBV2,TRBJ1-6,.,TRBD1,TGTGCCAGCAGCGATTCGGGACAGGCTAATTCACCCCTCCACTTT,CASSDSGQANSPLHF
TRBV7-2,TRBJ2-2,.,TRBD2,TGTGCCAGCCGCTTGGGTCTAGCGGGGGAAAACGGGGAGCTGTTTTTT,CASRLGLAGENGELFF
TRBV9,TRBJ1-5,.,.,TGTGCCAGCAGCGTTGGGGGGGTGGAGCCCCAGCATTTT,CASSVGGVEPQHF
TRBV14,TRBJ1-1,.,TRBD1,TGTGCCAGCAGCCGGGACAGCATTGGAACTGAAGCTTTCTTT,CASSRDSIGTEAFF
TRBV7-3,TRBJ2-1,.,TRBD1,TGTGCCAGCAGCTCAGGGACAGGGGACTCCTACAATGAGCAGTTCTTC,CASSSGTGDSYNEQFF
TRBV7-2,TRBJ1-3,.,TRBD1,TGTGCCAGCAGCATGGGGACCTTACACGGGACAGGGAGGGGAAACACCATATATTTT,CASSMGTLHGTGRGNTIYF
TRBV5-1,TRBJ2-5,.,.,TGCGCCAGCAGCGTGCAGGGAACGGAAGAGACCCAGTACTTC,CASSVQGTEETQYF
TRBV19,TRBJ1-3,few,.,TGTGCCAGTAGTGAATCGGGAATCGCCGGAAACACCATATATTTT,CASSESGIAGNTIYF
TRBV12-3/TRBV12-4,TRBJ2-7,.,TRBD2,TGTGCCAGCAGCCAGCTCGGGAGGCAGCAGTACTTC,CASSQLGRQQYF
TRBV25-1,TRBJ1-4,.,.,TGTGCCAGCAGGAGTACAGACGAGATAAAACTGTTTTTT,CASRSTDEIKLFF
TRBV7-9,TRBJ1-1,.,TRBD1,TGTGCCAGCAGCCGACAGGGTGAAACTGAAGCTTTCTTT,CASSRQGETEAFF
TRBV11-2,TRBJ1-4,.,TRBD1,TGTGCCAGCAGCTCACAGGGGGGCGGTGAAAAACTGTTTTTT,CASSSQGGGEKLFF
TRBV3-1/TRBV3-2,TRBJ1-3,.,.,TGTGCCAGCAGTCTTCACTCTTACTCTGGAAACACCATATATTTT,CASSLHSYSGNTIYF
TRBV11-3,TRBJ2-7,.,TRBD2,TGTGCCAGCAGCTATCCGGGAGGGTTCTACGAGCAGTACTTC,CASSYPGGFYEQYF
TRBV27,TRBJ1-6,.,.,TGTGCCAGCAGTCCCCTCGTGGCTGGAGTCTCCTATAATTCACCCCTCCACTTT,CASSPLVAGVSYNSPLHF
TRBV5-8,TRBJ1-1,.,.,TGTGCCAGCAGCGCCAAACCTGGACAGCCCTCGGCGGCTTTCTTT,CASSAKPGQPSAAFF
TRBV5-1,TRBJ1-2,.,.,TGCGCCAGCAGCCCCCAGGGGAGAAACTATGGCTACACCTTC,CASSPQGRNYGYTF
TRBV7-6,TRBJ2-1,.,.,TGTGCCAGCAGCCTTAGCGGAAGCTCCTACAATGAGCAGTTCTTC,CASSLSGSSYNEQFF
TRBV12-5,TRBJ1-1,.,TRBD1,TGTGCTAGTGGTTTTTATCGACAGGGTGCAGCTTTCTTT,CASGFYRQGAAFF
TRBV29-1,TRBJ1-2,.,.,TGCAGCGTTGAAGATCGGGAGTCTCGCGGCTACACCTTC,CSVEDRESRGYTF
TRBV12-3/TRBV12-4,TRBJ2-7,.,.,TGTGCCAGCAGTTTTGGCAGGCTTGAGCAGTACTTC,CASSFGRLEQYF
TRBV6-5,TRBJ1-3,.,.,TGTGCCAGCAGTCAGGCGAGCTCTGGAAACACCATATATTTT,CASSQASSGNTIYF
TRBV5-1,TRBJ2-1,once,TRBD2,TGCGCCAGCAGCTTGGGCCCCCTCGGGACTAGTAAGTTCTTC,CASSLGPLGTSKFF
TRBV7-2,TRBJ1-3,.,.,TGTGCCAGCAGCTTATCGGGGGGAAACAGAAACACCATATATTTT,CASSLSGGNRNTIYF
TRBV4-3,TRBJ1-4,.,.,TGCGCCAGCAGCCTTGGGGGGGAATTCAATGAAAAACTGTTTTTT,CASSLGGEFNEKLFF
TRBV6-5,TRBJ2-5,.,TRBD1,TGTGCCAGCAGCACCTGGACAGGGGGGGAGACCCAGTACTTC,CASSTWTGGETQYF
TRBV4-2,TRBJ2-1,.,.,TGTGCCAGCAAAAGCGCCAATGAGCAGTTCTTC,CASKSANEQFF
TRBV15,TRBJ2-7,.,.,TGTGCCACCAGCAGAGATCTAGTCGAGCAGTACTTC,CATSRDLVEQYF
TRBV4-3,TRBJ1-3,.,.,TGCGCCAGCAGCCAAGTACTAAACAGGGAGAACACCATATATTTT,CASSQVLNRENTIYF
TRBV27,TRBJ1-2,.,TRBD1,TGTGCCAGCAGTTTTCACAGGGGCGGAGGGAGCGGCTACACCTTC,CASSFHRGGGSGYTF